The source of this T cell receptor (beta chain) is a study of shared clonotypes between healthy human individuals. CDR3 length equals 14 residues. CDR1 is KGHSH and CDR2 is LQKENI in the germline V gene. V gave up 1 base and J gave up 1 base, with 8 bases separating them. Profiled with immunoSEQ multiplex PCR; TCRdb holds only in-frame clones, not every one. This sample has about 2.3 million clones, with about nine tenths found just once. The TCR was taken from a young man in good health. Some clones in this sample may be carry-over from other donors' samples. The V gene is TRBV18, the J gene TRBJ2-7; D possibly corresponds to TRBD1 (6 bases). Sequenced sample: naive CD4+ T cells from PBMCs. Subset specified: CD45RA+ positively selected. The CDR3 region is CASSPQDRSYEQYF. CDR3 in DNA: TGTGCCAGCTCACCACAGGACAGATCCTACGAGCAGTACTTC.